These 24 T cell receptor beta chains share one sample of origin, sequenced in a study of blood T cell repertoires in COVID-19. TCRdb keeps only in-frame clones here, not all; method: immunoSEQ multiplex PCR. The data hold approximately 480,000 clones, with 89% observed a single time. Sequenced material: peripheral blood. The receptors derive from a man aged 18-30 years with COVID-19, enrolled during active disease.

The chain links TRBV10-2 to TRBJ1-1, with D unclear. V was trimmed by 9 bases and J by 2 bases, leaving 7 bases between them. The CDR3 has 11 amino acids. Germline lookup yields CDR1 WSHSY and CDR2 SAAADI. The chain's CDR3 is CASLRNTEAFF. The DNA for the CDR3 is TGCGCCAGTCTTAGAAACACTGAAGCTTTCTTT.

CDR3 in amino acids: CASSEQLAELNIQYF. The DNA for the CDR3 is TGTGCCAGCAGTGAACAACTAGCGGAGTTAAACATTCAGTACTTC. This chain joins TRBV2 and TRBJ2-4, with 8 bases that match TRBD2. CDR1 is SNHLY, CDR2 FYNNEI, per germline. The length of the CDR3 is 15 residues. The trim removed 2 bases at V and 6 bases at J, leaving 6 bases unmatched.

This chain links TRBV6-2 or TRBV6-3 with TRBJ1-6; D is undetermined. Germline V CDR1 and CDR2: MNHEY, SVGEGT. This CDR3 comprises 14 residues. V was shortened by 2 bases and J by 14 bases, with 16 bases between the two germline ends. The CDR3 loop is CASSYGGPTISLHF. CDR3 DNA: TGTGCCAGCAGTTACGGCGGTCCTACCATCTCCCTCCACTTT.

This sequence joins TRBV14 and TRBJ1-2; TRBD1 matches at 9 bases. CDR3 length: 15 residues. From germline, CDR1 is SGHDN and CDR2 FVKESK. Trimming cost V 3 bases and J 6 bases; bases outside gene matches: 8. This chain's CDR3 is CASSHWDRESDGYTF. CDR3 bases: TGTGCCAGCAGCCATTGGGACAGGGAATCTGATGGCTACACCTTC.

The gene calls are TRBV5-4 and TRBJ1-1; 9 bases map to TRBD1. The CDR3 is made up of 17 amino acids. CDR1 is SGHNT, CDR2 YYREEE, per germline (reference sequence). Unmatched junction bases numbered 17, after V lost 4 bases and J lost 7 bases. CDR3 region: CASSPSRDRDRADEAFF. The CDR3 bases are TGTGCCAGCAGCCCGTCCCGGGACAGGGATCGGGCCGATGAAGCTTTCTTT.

The J gene is TRBJ1-4, the V gene TRBV6-5, with 9 positions matching TRBD1. V lost 5 bases and J lost 5; bases outside the gene matches: 6. Germline V gene data show CDR1 as MNHEY and CDR2 as SVGAGI. This CDR3 has 15 amino acids. CDR3 amino acids: CASSPLGTGNEKLFF. As DNA, the CDR3 is TGTGCCAGCAGTCCTCTTGGGACAGGGAATGAAAAACTGTTTTTT.

The chain couples TRBV19 to TRBJ1-1; 9 bases fit TRBD1. CDR1 and CDR2 from the germline V gene are LNHDA and SQIVND (reference sequence). This CDR3 region has 14 residues. V was pared by 6 bases and J by 4 bases, with 6 bases of the junction left unmatched. CDR3 sequence reads: CASRRDREVTEAFF. CDR3 bases: TGTGCCAGTAGGCGGGACAGGGAGGTCACTGAAGCTTTCTTT.

The V and J genes are TRBV24-1 and TRBJ2-5, with 10 positions matching TRBD2. CDR1 is KGHDR and CDR2 is SFDVKD in the germline V gene. V trimming: 4 bases; J trimming: 2 bases; junction bases outside the gene matches: 3. The CDR3 consists of 15 residues. Here the CDR3 DNA reads TGTGCCACCAGTGACCAGCGGGGGGGACAAGAGACCCAGTACTTC. Its translation is CATSDQRGGQETQYF.

The CDR3 protein is CASVSWEKLFF. The DNA of the CDR3 is TGTGCCAGCGTCAGTTGGGAAAAACTGTTTTTT. The chain links TRBV2 to TRBJ1-4, with D unresolved. V dropped 8 bases and J dropped 8 bases, with 9 bases sitting between them. CDR1 is SNHLY and CDR2 is FYNNEI in the germline V gene. The CDR3 has 11 amino acids.

The chain is built from TRBV19 and TRBJ2-3, with TRBD2 identical over 9 bases. Germline CDR1 and CDR2: LNHDA and SQIVND (reference sequence). The CDR3 runs 15 residues. J gave up 6 bases and V 1 base, and 5 bases lay outside the gene matches. The CDR3 DNA follows: TGTGCCAGTAGTATAGGCGGGGGGGGTGGCGATACGCAGTATTTT. Translation: CASSIGGGGGDTQYF.

The gene calls are TRBV18 and TRBJ2-7, with a weak D call TRBD1 (6 bases). V was trimmed by 6 bases and J by 3 bases, leaving 9 bases between them. The CDR3 length is 12 residues. Looked up from germline, CDR1 is KGHSH and CDR2 is LQKENI. The CDR3 loop is CASSQGNYEQYF. The CDR3 DNA sequence: TGTGCCAGCTCTCAGGGGAACTACGAGCAGTACTTC.

This chain uses TRBV2 with TRBJ1-1; a possible D gene is TRBD1 (5 bases). In germline, CDR1 is SNHLY, CDR2 FYNNEI. The CDR3 is 12 residues long. The germline V and J ends were trimmed by 6 bases and 6 bases, with 11 bases remaining between them. The CDR3 DNA follows: TGTGCCAGCAGAGGGGTTTATCCTGAAGCTTTCTTT. Protein sequence: CASRGVYPEAFF.

This chain uses TRBV13 with TRBJ2-7; the match to TRBD2 covers 10 bases. With V trimmed by 1 base and J by 4 bases, 25 bases remained unmatched. This CDR3 has 22 amino acids. In germline, CDR1 is PRHDT, CDR2 FYEKMQ (reference sequence). The CDR3 DNA sequence: TGTGCCAGCAGCTTAGCCTTCCGGCTAGCGGGAGTTACAGTCCCCTCGTCATACGAGCAGTACTTC. Its protein product is CASSLAFRLAGVTVPSSYEQYF. Combining the CDR3 with reference TRBV13 and TRBJ2-7 gives the whole variable domain AAGVIQSPRHLIKEKRETATLKCYPIPRHDTVYWYQQGPGQDPQFLISFYEKMQSDKGSIPDRFSAQQFSDYHSELNMSSLELGDSALYFCASSLAFRLAGVTVPSSYEQYFGPGTRLTVT.

The chain carries TRBV2 and TRBJ1-2, with 10 bases matching TRBD1. This CDR3 is built from 13 residues. The V segment lost 7 bases and the J segment 7 bases; nucleotides outside the gene matches: 6. The germline CDR1 and CDR2 sequences are SNHLY and FYNNEI. Written as DNA, the CDR3 is TGTGCCAGCATTCCCGGACAGGGGGGTGGCTACACCTTC. It specifies CASIPGQGGGYTF.

J is TRBJ1-2 and V is TRBV2, with no clear D. The CDR3 is 10 amino acids. V lost 4 bases to trimming and J lost 6 bases, with 3 bases between them. Germline values: CDR1 SNHLY, CDR2 FYNNEI. CDR3 in amino acids: CASSVNGYTF. As DNA, the CDR3 is TGTGCCAGCAGTGTTAATGGCTACACCTTC.

This clone was seen a few times. The chain carries TRBV19 and TRBJ2-1; D may be TRBD2 (6 bases). The CDR3 totals 15 residues. V was clipped by 5 bases and J by 0 bases, with 11 bases between them. The germline CDR1 and CDR2 sequences are LNHDA and SQIVND (reference sequence). The CDR3: CASSQDGSSYNEQFF. The CDR3 bases are TGTGCCAGTAGTCAAGACGGGAGCTCCTACAATGAGCAGTTCTTC.

This rearrangement joins TRBV20-1 to TRBJ2-7, with TRBD2 matching over 7 bases. There are 11 residues in the CDR3. Losses at the gene ends were 6 bases for V and 11 bases for J; bases not matched to a gene: 10. The V gene's germline CDR1 is DFQATT and CDR2 SNEGSKA (reference sequence). The CDR3 DNA reads as TGCAGTGCGTCCCCGGGAGGCCCGGAGTACTTC. It is translated as CSASPGGPEYF.

The chain uses TRBV10-3 and TRBJ2-7; a weak D match, TRBD2 (5 bases). The CDR3 length is 16 residues. Germline V gene sequence: CDR1 ENHRY, CDR2 SYGVKD. V lost 5 bases to trimming and J lost 3 bases, with 20 bases between them. The CDR3 sequence is CAISKDRADLNYEQYF. CDR3 DNA sequence: TGTGCCATCAGTAAAGATAGAGCGGATTTAAACTACGAGCAGTACTTC.

The J gene is TRBJ1-1, the V gene TRBV12-3 or TRBV12-4, with a possible D match to TRBD1 (6 bases). The V gene lost 4 bases and the J gene lost 6 bases, with 12 bases spanning the gap. The CDR3 is 13 residues long. DNA for the CDR3: TGTGCCAGCAGTTCCACAGGGAGCTCTGAAGCTTTCTTT. Encoded protein: CASSSTGSSEAFF.

This rearrangement joins TRBV19 to TRBJ1-1; D might be TRBD1 (6 bases). Germline CDR1 is LNHDA and CDR2 is SQIVND (reference sequence). Trimming removed 5 bases from V and 0 bases from J, with 16 bases in between. The CDR3 contains 16 residues. CDR3 sequence: CASSADSGRMNTEAFF. CDR3 sequence (DNA): TGTGCCAGTAGTGCGGACAGTGGGAGAATGAACACTGAAGCTTTCTTT.

The chain recombines TRBV12-5 with TRBJ2-7; D perhaps matches TRBD1 (8 bases). CDR3 size: 13 residues. V was clipped by 8 bases and J by 4 bases, with 15 bases between them. Germline V gives CDR1 LGHNT, CDR2 FRNRAP. CDR3: CASSDRGGYEQYF. CDR3 coding DNA: TGTGCTAGTAGTGACAGGGGAGGGTACGAGCAGTACTTC.

This chain links TRBV5-6 with TRBJ2-1, with 7 positions matching TRBD1. Germline lookup yields CDR1 SGHDT and CDR2 YYEEEE. This CDR3 region has 14 residues. The ends lost 4 bases at V and 0 bases at J; junction bases unmatched: 1. The CDR3 reads CASSAGGSYNEQFF. The CDR3 DNA is TGTGCCAGCAGCGCAGGGGGCTCCTACAATGAGCAGTTCTTC. Together with reference TRBV5-6 and TRBJ2-1, the CDR3 gives the full variable domain: DAGVTQSPTHLIKTRGQQVTLRCSPKSGHDTVSWYQQALGQGPQFIFQYYEEEERQRGNFPDRFSGHQFPNYSSELNVNALLLGDSALYLCASSAGGSYNEQFFGPGTRLTVL.

The rearrangement links TRBV5-5 to TRBJ2-7; 12 bases fit TRBD2. J lost 4 bases, V lost 0 bases, and 5 bases had no gene match. Germline values: CDR1 SGHKS, CDR2 YYEKEE (reference sequence). CDR3 length: 16 residues. Here the CDR3 DNA reads TGTGCCAGCAGCTTGGCCACTAGCGGGAGGTGGTACGAGCAGTACTTC. Translating it yields CASSLATSGRWYEQYF.

This sequence joins TRBV9 and TRBJ2-2; TRBD2 matches 8 bases. The germline V gene has CDR1 SGDLS and CDR2 YYNGEE. V shed 4 bases, J shed 2 bases, and the junction held 10 bases outside the gene matches. This CDR3 is built from 17 residues. DNA for the CDR3: TGTGCCAGCAGCAGGACCGCCTTAGCGGGAAACACCGGGGAGCTGTTTTTT. It translates to CASSRTALAGNTGELFF.